The 25 T cell receptor beta chains reported below all come from one sample, sequenced in a study of blood T cell repertoires in COVID-19. Method: immunoSEQ multiplex PCR; TCRdb's copy keeps in-frame clones and lacks some. The table includes about 160,000 clones, under 85% detected once. Sequencing used peripheral blood. The source is an older man with acute or convalescent COVID-19.

J is TRBJ2-3 and V is TRBV19, with 11 bases that match TRBD2. J gave up 4 bases and V 5 bases, and 5 bases lay outside the gene matches. The CDR3 sequence is 15 residues long. Germline V gene sequence: CDR1 LNHDA, CDR2 SQIVND (reference sequence). The CDR3 sequence: CASSALAGASDTQYF. The CDR3 nucleotides read TGTGCCAGTAGTGCACTAGCGGGGGCATCAGATACGCAGTATTTT.

The chain carries TRBV19 and TRBJ2-5; 11 bases are shared with TRBD1. After removal of 6 bases from V and 4 bases from J, the junction contained 4 bases not matched to a gene. CDR1 is LNHDA and CDR2 is SQIVND in the germline V gene (reference sequence). This CDR3 has 14 residues. CDR3 in DNA: TGTGCCAGTAGGAGGACAGGGGGCGGAGAGACCCAGTACTTC. Its protein is CASRRTGGGETQYF.

The chain joins TRBV18 to TRBJ1-2; no firm D call. Germline V gene data show CDR1 as KGHSH and CDR2 as LQKENI. The V and J ends lost 3 bases and 6 bases respectively, with 11 bases between them. The CDR3 length is 13 residues. CDR3 DNA sequence: TGTGCCAGCTCACCGAGGGATGAGGATGGCTACACCTTC. Encoded protein: CASSPRDEDGYTF.

V is TRBV7-2 and J is TRBJ2-3, with 7 bases identical to TRBD1. Looked up from germline, CDR1 is SGHTA and CDR2 is FQGNSA. The CDR3 totals 15 residues. V was pared by 5 bases and J by 4 bases, with 9 bases of the junction left unmatched. CDR3 sequence (DNA): TGTGCCAGCAGCGCTCAGGGGGTGAGCTCAGATACGCAGTATTTT. It yields the protein CASSAQGVSSDTQYF.

The chain is built from TRBV5-4 and TRBJ2-5, with D perhaps TRBD2 (6 bases). Trimming left V 2 bases short and J 1 base short, with 12 bases between. CDR1 and CDR2 (germline): SGHNT, YYREEE (reference sequence). CDR3 length equals 15 residues. CDR3 nucleotides: TGTGCCAGCAGCTTACCGGGACTCCCCCAAGAGACCCAGTACTTC. It encodes CASSLPGLPQETQYF.

This clone has more than one count but fewer than ten. The chain joins TRBV4-1 to TRBJ1-1; possibly TRBD1 for D (5 bases). The CDR3 is 14 amino acids. The V end lost 2 bases, the J end lost 3 bases, and 10 bases lay between the germline ends. Germline assignment: CDR1 MGHRA and CDR2 YSYEKL. CDR3 amino acids: CASSQPGLHTEAFF. Written as DNA, the CDR3 is TGCGCCAGCAGCCAACCAGGGTTACACACTGAAGCTTTCTTT.

The chain is built from TRBV27 and TRBJ1-1, with TRBD1 as a possible D gene (5 bases). V lost 5 bases, J lost 9 bases, and 19 bases lay in between. The CDR3 totals 14 residues. Per germline, CDR1 MNHEY and CDR2 SMNVEV (reference sequence). This CDR3 is CASSPRTSRGKAFF. The CDR3 nucleotides are TGTGCCAGCAGTCCTCGGACAAGTCGAGGAAAAGCTTTCTTT.

The chain carries TRBV7-8 and TRBJ2-7; the match to TRBD2 covers 7 bases. The germline V gene encodes CDR1 SGHVS and CDR2 FQNEAQ. The CDR3 runs 13 residues. V was pared by 5 bases and J by 3 bases, with 4 bases of the junction left unmatched. CDR3 sequence: CASSRQRDYEQYF. The DNA of the CDR3 is TGTGCCAGCAGCCGTCAGCGGGACTACGAGCAGTACTTC.

The chain combines TRBV24-1 with TRBJ2-2, with TRBD1 as a possible D gene (6 bases). Germline CDR1 reads KGHDR; CDR2 reads SFDVKD. V was shortened by 9 bases and J by 3 bases, with 13 bases between the two germline ends. This CDR3 spans 14 amino acids. This CDR3 reads CATDRLMDTGELFF. CDR3 sequence (DNA): TGTGCCACCGACAGGTTGATGGACACCGGGGAGCTGTTTTTT.

The chain joins TRBV19 to TRBJ2-7; D is possibly TRBD1 (5 bases). Germline loops: CDR1 LNHDA, CDR2 SQIVND (reference sequence). CDR3 length equals 14 residues. V was shortened by 5 bases and J by 2 bases, with 13 bases between the two germline ends. The CDR3 region has the DNA TGTGCCAGTAGTGAGACAGCGCAACCCTACGAGCAGTACTTC. As protein: CASSETAQPYEQYF. The complete variable domain, with remaining parts taken from reference TRBV19 and TRBJ2-7, reads DGGITQSPKYLFRKEGQNVTLSCEQNLNHDAMYWYRQDPGQGLRLIYYSQIVNDFQKGDIAEGYSVSREKKESFPLTVTSAQKNPTAFYLCASSETAQPYEQYFGPGTRLTVT.

The rearrangement joins TRBV28 to TRBJ1-1; D not resolved. The CDR3 spans 13 residues. Trimming stripped 2 bases from V and 5 bases from J, with 9 bases between. Germline CDR1 reads MDHEN; CDR2 reads SYDVKM. The CDR3 DNA sequence: TGTGCCAGCAGTTTAGGGCGGGTTACTGAAGCTTTCTTT. It translates to CASSLGRVTEAFF.

This clone showed up just a few times. V gene TRBV15 combines with J gene TRBJ2-7; a possible D gene is TRBD2 (6 bases). V lost 4 bases and J lost 3, with 16 bases in between. This CDR3 contains 15 residues. Per the germline V gene, CDR1 is LNHNV and CDR2 is YYDKDF (reference sequence). DNA of the CDR3: TGTGCCACCAGCAAGGGCGGGGAGGCCGGCTACGAGCAGTACTTC. This encodes CATSKGGEAGYEQYF.

This clone has more than one count but fewer than ten. One end of the junction does not line up with germline, which may come from a read error. The chain uses TRBV7-2 and TRBJ2-1; 8 bases align to TRBD1. The germline V gene encodes CDR1 SGHTA and CDR2 FQGNSA. The CDR3 loop spans 16 amino acids. CDR3 DNA: TGTGCCAGCAGCCTAGCCCCAGGACAGGGCTACAATGAGCAGTTCTTC. The encoded protein is CASSLAPGQGYNEQFF.

This chain connects TRBV5-1 to TRBJ2-3; TRBD2 matches at 10 bases. Germline V gene sequence: CDR1 SGHRS, CDR2 YFSETQ. The CDR3 extends over 15 amino acids. V was pared by 1 base and J by 5 bases, with 4 bases of the junction left unmatched. The CDR3 DNA reads as TGCGCCAGCAGCTTGAGGGGACTAGCGATAGATACGCAGTATTTT. Residues: CASSLRGLAIDTQYF.

The rearrangement uses TRBV28 and TRBJ2-6, with 7 bases aligning to TRBD1. This CDR3 comprises 15 residues. V trimming: 6 bases; J trimming: 1 base; junction bases outside the gene matches: 3. Germline V CDR1 and CDR2: MDHEN, SYDVKM. CDR3 sequence: CASRLGQSGANVLTF. In DNA, the CDR3 is TGTGCCAGCAGGCTGGGACAGTCTGGGGCCAACGTCCTGACTTTC.

The chain couples TRBV24-1 to TRBJ2-1; 7 bases map to TRBD1. The ends lost 9 bases at V and 5 bases at J; junction bases unmatched: 9. The CDR3 contains 14 residues. CDR1 is KGHDR and CDR2 is SFDVKD in the germline V gene. The CDR3 bases are TGTGCCACCGCTCTCCCCGGGACAGACAATGAGCAGTTCTTC. It codes for CATALPGTDNEQFF.

The rearrangement links TRBV3-1 (or the pseudogene TRBV3-2) to TRBJ1-5, with 10 positions matching TRBD1. This CDR3 is built from 18 residues. Per the germline V gene, CDR1 is LGHDT and CDR2 is YNNKEL (reference sequence). V was pared by 3 bases and J by 0 bases, with 8 bases of the junction left unmatched. DNA of the CDR3: TGTGCCAGCAGCCACGACCCGGGACAGGGGTATAGCAATCAGCCCCAGCATTTT. Its translation is CASSHDPGQGYSNQPQHF.

This chain connects TRBV29-1 to TRBJ1-4; no clear D. Per germline, CDR1 SQVTM and CDR2 ANQGSEA. This CDR3 region has 14 residues. V lost 4 bases and J lost 0, with 9 bases in between. In nucleotides, the CDR3 is TGCAGCGTTGCGTCAGTCCCAACTAATGAAAAACTGTTTTTT. Translating gives CSVASVPTNEKLFF.

This clone was detected only a few times. The chain uses TRBV5-1 and TRBJ1-1; tentative D call: TRBD1 (6 bases). Germline values: CDR1 SGHRS, CDR2 YFSETQ. This CDR3 region has 13 residues. Trimming removed 7 bases from V and 1 base from J, with 11 bases in between. The CDR3 bases are TGCGCCAGCGCTGGACAGCGGAACACTGAAGCTTTCTTT. It translates to CASAGQRNTEAFF.

V usage is TRBV6-5 and J usage is TRBJ1-2, with D perhaps matching TRBD1 (5 bases). This CDR3 spans 14 amino acids. The germline V and J ends were trimmed by 6 bases and 4 bases, with 15 bases remaining between them. Per germline, CDR1 MNHEY and CDR2 SVGAGI. This CDR3 reads CASRRVGGGYGYTF. CDR3 in DNA: TGTGCCAGCAGAAGAGTGGGGGGGGGCTATGGCTACACCTTC.

The chain recombines TRBV3-1 (or the pseudogene TRBV3-2) with TRBJ2-5, with D maybe TRBD1 (5 bases). The CDR3 loop spans 15 amino acids. Germline loops: CDR1 LGHDT, CDR2 YNNKEL (reference sequence). With 1 base removed from V and 5 bases from J, the gap between germline ends came to 14 bases. In nucleotides, the CDR3 is TGTGCCAGCAGCCAAGGGACGGTAGGGGTGGAGACCCAGTACTTC. It translates to CASSQGTVGVETQYF.

CDR3: CASSDAGVNYGYTF. The CDR3 DNA is TGTGCCAGCAGTGATGCAGGGGTGAACTATGGCTACACCTTC. The chain uses TRBV28 and TRBJ1-2; a weak D match, TRBD1 (6 bases). CDR1 MDHEN and CDR2 SYDVKM come from the germline V gene. This CDR3 is 14 amino acids long. V lost 5 bases and J 2 bases, leaving 12 bases between the germline ends.

This sequence joins TRBV7-9 and TRBJ1-2, with D maybe TRBD1 (5 bases). Per germline, CDR1 SEHNR and CDR2 FQNEAQ (reference sequence). This CDR3 region has 14 residues. Trimming pared 1 base from V and 7 bases from J, leaving 13 bases between. The CDR3 loop reads CASSLEDKASGYTF. The CDR3 DNA reads TGTGCCAGCAGCTTAGAGGACAAGGCCAGTGGCTACACCTTC.

The chain joins TRBV19 to TRBJ1-4, with a possible D match to TRBD1 (5 bases). The CDR3 is made up of 18 amino acids. Germline V CDR1 and CDR2: LNHDA, SQIVND (reference sequence). Between the trimmed V and J ends, which lost 0 bases and 0 bases, there was a span of 14 bases. The chain's CDR3 is CASSIDLFARATNEKLFF. CDR3 DNA: TGTGCCAGTAGTATAGATCTATTCGCCAGGGCAACTAATGAAAAACTGTTTTTT.

The rearrangement links TRBV5-6 to TRBJ1-1; 9 bases are a match to TRBD1. The length of the CDR3 is 13 residues. Unmatched junction bases numbered 3, after V lost 4 bases and J lost 5 bases. CDR1 and CDR2 from the germline V gene are SGHDT and YYEEEE. CDR3: CASSRQGGTEAFF. In DNA, the CDR3 is TGTGCCAGCAGCCGACAGGGGGGGACTGAAGCTTTCTTT.